One and the same sample provided the 2 T cell receptor beta chains below, sequenced in a study of cytomegalovirus exposure and HLA in healthy donors. Researchers ran the PCR with 60 Vbeta and 13 Jbeta primers. Profiling relied on immunoSEQ multiplex PCR, and the TCRdb table lists in-frame clones only, not all of them. The data hold 75,000 to 90,000 clones, with about 60% observed a single time. Sequencing was performed on PBMCs. The receptors derive from a woman aged 40 to 55 in good health and CMV-seropositive.

The chain is built from TRBV5-1 and TRBJ2-3; TRBD2 matches 9 bases. The CDR3 length is 16 residues. With V trimmed by 0 bases and J by 2 bases, 4 bases remained unmatched. The germline gives CDR1 SGHRS, CDR2 YFSETQ. CDR3 protein: CASSLDASGTTDTQYF. The CDR3 nucleotides are TGCGCCAGCAGCTTGGATGCTAGCGGGACCACAGATACGCAGTATTTT.

This clone showed up just a few times. The chain has TRBV5-1 and TRBJ1-1; TRBD1 is a possible D gene (5 bases). This CDR3 spans 16 amino acids. V lost 5 bases, J lost 3 bases, and 20 bases lay in between. The germline V gene has CDR1 SGHRS and CDR2 YFSETQ. The CDR3 region has the DNA TGCGCCAGCAGACCCATCCCCCAGGGCGGCGACACTGAAGCTTTCTTT. It specifies CASRPIPQGGDTEAFF.